These T cell receptor beta chains were read from a single sample in a study of blood T cell repertoires in COVID-19. Measured with immunoSEQ multiplex PCR; TCRdb has only the in-frame clones, and not every one. This sample yields roughly 80,000 clones, of which around 83% are seen a single time; over 15% belongs to the top ten. The sequenced material came from peripheral blood. All receptors come from a woman aged 60-75 years with acute or convalescent COVID-19. Each CDR3 is given with its conserved first and last residue. A D gene is named only where the DNA matches it firmly. Some rows mark clone size as missing; the rest say once, few, many or name a class of expanded clone.

D	V	J	size	DNA	CDR3
.	TRBV7-3	TRBJ1-1	.	TGTGCCAGCAGCTCAAAAACAGGGAGCACTGAAGCTTTCTTT	CASSSKTGSTEAFF
.	TRBV5-4	TRBJ2-2	.	TGTGCCAGCAGCTCGGTGGGGGGAACCGGGGAGCTGTTTTTT	CASSSVGGTGELFF
TRBD1	TRBV5-5	TRBJ2-3	.	TGTGCCAGCAGCTCGGGACAGAGCCGGAATACGCAGTATTTT	CASSSGQSRNTQYF
.	TRBV7-8	TRBJ1-1	.	TGTGCCAGCAGCTGGGGGGTTGGCACTGAAGCTTTCTTT	CASSWGVGTEAFF
TRBD1	TRBV5-1	TRBJ2-7	.	TGCGCCAGCAGCTTGGCGACAGGGATTTCCTACGAGCAGTACTTC	CASSLATGISYEQYF
TRBD2	TRBV24-1	TRBJ2-7	.	TGTGCCACCAGTGAAGGGGGGCTAGCGGGAGTGAGAAACGAGCAGTACTTC	CATSEGGLAGVRNEQYF
.	TRBV3-1/TRBV3-2	TRBJ2-7	.	TGTGCCAGCAGCACCCGACTAGTTTACGAGCAGTACTTC	CASSTRLVYEQYF
.	TRBV11-3	TRBJ1-2	.	TGTGCCAGCAGCCGGGAACCATGGGGCTACACCTTC	CASSREPWGYTF
.	TRBV7-9	TRBJ1-4	few	TGTGCCAGCAGCTTCGGCGGAGGGGCAGATGAAAAACTGTTTTTT	CASSFGGGADEKLFF
.	TRBV24-1	TRBJ2-1	.	TGTGCCACCAGTGCCGGGACAACAGAGCAGTTCTTC	CATSAGTTEQFF
TRBD1	TRBV5-1	TRBJ2-5	.	TGCGCCAGCAGCTTGACCGCGGACAGGGAAGGAGAGACCCAGTACTTC	CASSLTADREGETQYF
.	TRBV29-1	TRBJ1-1	.	TGCAGCGCCGTGGGGGGAGGGACTGAAGCTTTCTTT	CSAVGGGTEAFF
TRBD1	TRBV5-6	TRBJ1-4	.	TGTGCCAGCACCTGGACAGGGATTAATGAAAAACTGTTTTTT	CASTWTGINEKLFF
.	TRBV5-1	TRBJ1-1	.	TGCGCCAGCAGCTATACAGGGATGAACACTGAAGCTTTCTTT	CASSYTGMNTEAFF